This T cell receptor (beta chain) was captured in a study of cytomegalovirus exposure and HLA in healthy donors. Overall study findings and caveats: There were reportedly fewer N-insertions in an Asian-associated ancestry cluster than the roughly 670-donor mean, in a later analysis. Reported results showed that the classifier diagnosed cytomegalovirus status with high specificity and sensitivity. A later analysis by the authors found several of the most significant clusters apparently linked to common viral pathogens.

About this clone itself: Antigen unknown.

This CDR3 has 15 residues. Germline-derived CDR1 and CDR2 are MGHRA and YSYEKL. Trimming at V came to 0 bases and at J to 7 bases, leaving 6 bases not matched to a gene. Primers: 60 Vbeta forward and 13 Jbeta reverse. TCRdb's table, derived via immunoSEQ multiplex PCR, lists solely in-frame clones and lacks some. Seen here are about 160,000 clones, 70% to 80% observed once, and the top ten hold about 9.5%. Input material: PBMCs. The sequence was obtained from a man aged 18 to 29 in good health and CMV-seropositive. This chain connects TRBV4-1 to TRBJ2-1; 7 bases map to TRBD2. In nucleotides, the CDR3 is TGCGCCAGCAGCCAAGAAGGGCGGGAGACTAATGAGCAGTTCTTC. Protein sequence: CASSQEGRETNEQFF.